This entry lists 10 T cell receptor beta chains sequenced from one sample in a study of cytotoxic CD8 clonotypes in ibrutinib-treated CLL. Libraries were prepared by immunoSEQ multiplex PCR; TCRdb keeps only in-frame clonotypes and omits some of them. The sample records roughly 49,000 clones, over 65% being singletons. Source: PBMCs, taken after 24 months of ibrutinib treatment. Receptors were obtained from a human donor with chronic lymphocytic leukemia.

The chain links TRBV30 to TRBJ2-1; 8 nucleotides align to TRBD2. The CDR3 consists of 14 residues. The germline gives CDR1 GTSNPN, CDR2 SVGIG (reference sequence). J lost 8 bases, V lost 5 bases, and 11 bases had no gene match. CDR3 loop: CAWQRRTSFYEQFF. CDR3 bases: TGTGCCTGGCAAAGAAGGACTAGCTTCTATGAGCAGTTCTTC.

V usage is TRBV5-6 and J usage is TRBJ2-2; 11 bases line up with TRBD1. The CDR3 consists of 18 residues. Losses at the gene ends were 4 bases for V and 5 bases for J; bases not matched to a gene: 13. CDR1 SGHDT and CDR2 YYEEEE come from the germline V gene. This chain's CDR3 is CASSPQRTGGRWTGELFF. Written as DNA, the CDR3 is TGTGCCAGCAGCCCTCAAAGGACAGGGGGCCGGTGGACCGGGGAGCTGTTTTTT.

CDR3 nucleotides: TGTGCCAGCAGTTACGCCCCTCAGGGGAACACTGAAGCTTTCTTT. The encoded protein is CASSYAPQGNTEAFF. The gene calls are TRBV6-5 and TRBJ1-1, with D possibly TRBD1 on 5 matching bases. V lost 2 bases and J 1 base, leaving 11 bases between the germline ends. Per the germline V gene, CDR1 is MNHEY and CDR2 is SVGAGI. The CDR3 loop spans 15 amino acids.

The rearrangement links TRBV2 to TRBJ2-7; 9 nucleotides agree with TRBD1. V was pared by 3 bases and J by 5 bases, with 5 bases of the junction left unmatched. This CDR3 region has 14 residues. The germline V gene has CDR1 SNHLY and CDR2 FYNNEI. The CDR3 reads CASSDEDRGNEQYF. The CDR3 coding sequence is TGTGCCAGCAGTGACGAGGACAGGGGCAACGAGCAGTACTTC.

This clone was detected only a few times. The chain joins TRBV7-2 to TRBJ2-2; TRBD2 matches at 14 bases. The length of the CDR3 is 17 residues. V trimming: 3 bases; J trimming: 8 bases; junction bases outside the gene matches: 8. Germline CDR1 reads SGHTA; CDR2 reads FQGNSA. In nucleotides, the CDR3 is TGTGCCAGCAGCTTCCGACTAGCGGGAGGGCCGACGGGGGAGCTGTTTTTT. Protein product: CASSFRLAGGPTGELFF.

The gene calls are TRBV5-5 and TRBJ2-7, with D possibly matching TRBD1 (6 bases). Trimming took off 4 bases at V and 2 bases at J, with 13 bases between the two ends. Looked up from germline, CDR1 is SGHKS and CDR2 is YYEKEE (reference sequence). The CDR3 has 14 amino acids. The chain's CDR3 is CASSPTRGTYEQYF. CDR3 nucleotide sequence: TGTGCCAGCAGCCCGACCAGGGGTACCTACGAGCAGTACTTC. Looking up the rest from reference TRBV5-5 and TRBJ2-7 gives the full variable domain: DAGVTQSPTHLIKTRGQQVTLRCSPISGHKSVSWYQQVLGQGPQFIFQYYEKEERGRGNFPDRFSARQFPNYSSELNVNALLLGDSALYLCASSPTRGTYEQYFGPGTRLTVT.

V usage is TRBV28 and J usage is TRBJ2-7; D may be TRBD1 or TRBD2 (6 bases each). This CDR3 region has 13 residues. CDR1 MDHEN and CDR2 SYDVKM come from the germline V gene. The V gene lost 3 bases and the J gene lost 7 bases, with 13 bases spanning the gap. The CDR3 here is CASSFFGGREQYF. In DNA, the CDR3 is TGTGCCAGCAGTTTTTTCGGGGGCCGGGAGCAGTACTTC.

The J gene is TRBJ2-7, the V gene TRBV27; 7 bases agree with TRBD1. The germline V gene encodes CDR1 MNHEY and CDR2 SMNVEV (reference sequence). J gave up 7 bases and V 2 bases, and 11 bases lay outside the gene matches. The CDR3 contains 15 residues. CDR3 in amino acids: CASSLQRGRWEEQYF. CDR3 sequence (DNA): TGTGCCAGCAGTTTACAGAGGGGGCGGTGGGAAGAGCAGTACTTC.

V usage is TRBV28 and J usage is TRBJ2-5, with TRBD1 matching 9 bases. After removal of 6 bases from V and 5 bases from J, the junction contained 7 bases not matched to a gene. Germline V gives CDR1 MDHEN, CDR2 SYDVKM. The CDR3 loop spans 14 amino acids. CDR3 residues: CASSKGQGTETQYF. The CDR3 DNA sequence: TGTGCCAGCAGCAAAGGACAGGGGACGGAGACCCAGTACTTC.

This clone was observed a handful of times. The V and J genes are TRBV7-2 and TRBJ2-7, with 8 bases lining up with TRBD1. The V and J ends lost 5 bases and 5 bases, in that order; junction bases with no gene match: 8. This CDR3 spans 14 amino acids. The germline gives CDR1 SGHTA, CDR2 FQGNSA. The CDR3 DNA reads TGTGCCAGCAGCAGATCGACAGGGGTGAACGAGCAGTACTTC. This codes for CASSRSTGVNEQYF.